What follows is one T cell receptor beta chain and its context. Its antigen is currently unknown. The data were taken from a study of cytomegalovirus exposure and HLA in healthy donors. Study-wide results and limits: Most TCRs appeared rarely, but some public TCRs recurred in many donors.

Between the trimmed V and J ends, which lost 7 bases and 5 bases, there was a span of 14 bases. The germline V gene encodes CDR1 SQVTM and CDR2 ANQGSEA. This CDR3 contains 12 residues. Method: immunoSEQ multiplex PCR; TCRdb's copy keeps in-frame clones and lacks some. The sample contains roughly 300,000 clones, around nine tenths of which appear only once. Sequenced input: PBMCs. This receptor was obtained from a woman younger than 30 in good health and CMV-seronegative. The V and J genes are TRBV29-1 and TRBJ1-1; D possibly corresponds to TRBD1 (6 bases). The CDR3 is CSGGARGTEAFF. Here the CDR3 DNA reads TGCAGCGGAGGGGCGAGGGGGACTGAAGCTTTCTTT.